The T cell receptor beta chain under discussion was sequenced for a study of T-cell reconstitution after alpha-beta-depleted transplantation in children. This clonotype was counted at least ten times. As it was prepared, the TCRbeta library received unique molecular identifiers. TCRdb independently ran MiXCR on the PCR reads; one entry per CDR3 protein. In the table there are 80,000 to 95,000 distinct CDR3 sequences, more than 7% of which are singletons. V gave up 5 bases and J gave up 2 bases; unmatched junction bases: 6. CDR1 is SGHVS and CDR2 is FQNEAQ in the germline V gene. The CDR3 has 15 residues.

This TCR was sampled from a human donor who donated a stem cell graft to a child with congenital amegakaryocytic thrombocytopenia. The sample here was PBMCs from the stem cell graft donor, taken from the stem cell graft. This chain uses TRBV7-8 with TRBJ2-1, with 7 bases identical to TRBD1. The CDR3 spells CASSLGQVPYNEQFF. In DNA form, the CDR3 reads TGTGCCAGCAGCCTTGGACAGGTCCCCTACAATGAGCAGTTCTTC.